Sequencing of this TCR beta chain was carried out in a study of PD-L1 blockade in urothelial cancer. Profiling relied on immunoSEQ multiplex PCR, and the TCRdb table lists in-frame clones only, not all of them. The sample lists some 79,000 clones, 82% occurring once. The source was PBMCs, collected around atezolizumab (anti-PD-L1) treatment. This receptor was identified in a man in his 70s with urothelial cancer.

For the CDR3, the DNA is TGTGCCAGCAGTTCCGGACAGGCTCATCAGCCCCAGCATTTT. The encoded protein is CASSSGQAHQPQHF. The V gene is TRBV6-5, the J gene TRBJ1-5; 7 bases map to TRBD1. The CDR3 consists of 14 residues. With 4 bases clipped from V and 5 bases from J, the junction kept 5 bases outside the gene matches. Germline CDR1 and CDR2: MNHEY and SVGAGI.